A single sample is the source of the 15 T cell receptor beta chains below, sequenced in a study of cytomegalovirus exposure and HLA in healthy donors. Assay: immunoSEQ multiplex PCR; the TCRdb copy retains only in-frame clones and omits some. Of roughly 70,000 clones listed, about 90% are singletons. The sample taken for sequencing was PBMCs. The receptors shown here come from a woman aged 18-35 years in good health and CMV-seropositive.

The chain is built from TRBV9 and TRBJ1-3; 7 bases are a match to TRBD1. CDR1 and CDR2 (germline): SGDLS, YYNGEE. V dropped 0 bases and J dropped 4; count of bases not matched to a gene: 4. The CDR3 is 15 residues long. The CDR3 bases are TGTGCCAGCAGCGTAGGACAGGGAAGAGGAAACACCATATATTTT. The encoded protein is CASSVGQGRGNTIYF. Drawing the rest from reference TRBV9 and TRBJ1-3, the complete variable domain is DSGVTQTPKHLITATGQRVTLRCSPRSGDLSVYWYQQSLDQGLQFLIQYYNGEERAKGNILERFSAQQFPDLHSELNLSSLELGDSALYFCASSVGQGRGNTIYFGEGSWLTVV.

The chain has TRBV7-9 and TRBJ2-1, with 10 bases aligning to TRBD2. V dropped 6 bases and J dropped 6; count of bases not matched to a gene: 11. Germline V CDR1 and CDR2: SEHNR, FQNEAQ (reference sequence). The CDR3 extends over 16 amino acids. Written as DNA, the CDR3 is TGTGCCAGCAGTTCGGCTGTAGGACTAGCGGTCAATGAGCAGTTCTTC. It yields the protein CASSSAVGLAVNEQFF.

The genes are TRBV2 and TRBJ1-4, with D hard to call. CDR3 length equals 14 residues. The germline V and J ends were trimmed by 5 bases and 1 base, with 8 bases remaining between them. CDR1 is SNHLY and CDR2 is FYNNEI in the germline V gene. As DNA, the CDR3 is TGTGCCAGCAGTTCCGGGGTAACTAATGAAAAACTGTTTTTT. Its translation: CASSSGVTNEKLFF. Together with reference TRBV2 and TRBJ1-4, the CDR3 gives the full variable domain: EPEVTQTPSHQVTQMGQEVILRCVPISNHLYFYWYRQILGQKVEFLVSFYNNEISEKSEIFDDQFSVERPDGSNFTLKIRSTKLEDSAMYFCASSSGVTNEKLFFGSGTQLSVL.

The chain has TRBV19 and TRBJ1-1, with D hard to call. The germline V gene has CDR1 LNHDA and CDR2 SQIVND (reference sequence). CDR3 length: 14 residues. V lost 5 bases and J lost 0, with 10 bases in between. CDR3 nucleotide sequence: TGTGCCAGTAGTTTTGGGCAGATGAACACTGAAGCTTTCTTT. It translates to CASSFGQMNTEAFF.

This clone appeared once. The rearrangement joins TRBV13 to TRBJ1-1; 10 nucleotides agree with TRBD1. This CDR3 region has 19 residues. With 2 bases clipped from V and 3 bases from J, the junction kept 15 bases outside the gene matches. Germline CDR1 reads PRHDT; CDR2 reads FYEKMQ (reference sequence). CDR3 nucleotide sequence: TGTGCCAGCAGCTTAACACTTGGACAGGGGGGACCGGGGGACACTGAAGCTTTCTTT. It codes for CASSLTLGQGGPGDTEAFF.

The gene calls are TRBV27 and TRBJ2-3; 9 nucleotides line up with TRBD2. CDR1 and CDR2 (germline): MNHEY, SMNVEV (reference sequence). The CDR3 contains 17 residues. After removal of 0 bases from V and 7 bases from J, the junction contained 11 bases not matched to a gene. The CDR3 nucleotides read TGTGCCAGCAGTTTATCGCTCCCGGGACTAGCCCCCTATACGCAGTATTTT. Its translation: CASSLSLPGLAPYTQYF.

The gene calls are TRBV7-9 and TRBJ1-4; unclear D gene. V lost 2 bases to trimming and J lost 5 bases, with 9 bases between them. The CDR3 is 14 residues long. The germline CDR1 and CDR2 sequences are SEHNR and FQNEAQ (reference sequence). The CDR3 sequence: CASSLSSTNEKLFF. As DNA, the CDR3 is TGTGCCAGCAGCTTAAGTTCCACAAATGAAAAACTGTTTTTT.

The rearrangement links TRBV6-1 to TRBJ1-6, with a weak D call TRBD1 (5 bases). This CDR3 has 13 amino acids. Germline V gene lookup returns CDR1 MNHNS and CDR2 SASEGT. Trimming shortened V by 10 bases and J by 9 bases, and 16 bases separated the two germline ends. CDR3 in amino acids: CATLTENGSPLHF. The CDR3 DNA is TGTGCCACCCTGACAGAAAATGGTTCACCCCTCCACTTT.

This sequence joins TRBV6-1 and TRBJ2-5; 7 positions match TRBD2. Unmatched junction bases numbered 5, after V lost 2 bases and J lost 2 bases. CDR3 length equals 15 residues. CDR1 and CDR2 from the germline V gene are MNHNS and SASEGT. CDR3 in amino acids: CASSESSGWQETQYF. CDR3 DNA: TGTGCCAGCAGTGAATCTAGCGGTTGGCAAGAGACCCAGTACTTC.

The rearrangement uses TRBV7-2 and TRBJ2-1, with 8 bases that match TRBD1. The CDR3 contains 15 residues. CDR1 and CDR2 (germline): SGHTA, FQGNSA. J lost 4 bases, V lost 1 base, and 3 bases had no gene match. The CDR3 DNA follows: TGTGCCAGCAGCTTAGGCGGGACAGGATACAATGAGCAGTTCTTC. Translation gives CASSLGGTGYNEQFF.

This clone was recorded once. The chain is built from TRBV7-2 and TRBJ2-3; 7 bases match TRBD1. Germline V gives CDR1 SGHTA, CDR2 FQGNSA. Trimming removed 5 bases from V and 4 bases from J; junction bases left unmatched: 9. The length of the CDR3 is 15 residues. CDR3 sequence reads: CASSEQTGTPDTQYF. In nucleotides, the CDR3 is TGTGCCAGCAGCGAACAGACAGGGACCCCAGATACGCAGTATTTT.

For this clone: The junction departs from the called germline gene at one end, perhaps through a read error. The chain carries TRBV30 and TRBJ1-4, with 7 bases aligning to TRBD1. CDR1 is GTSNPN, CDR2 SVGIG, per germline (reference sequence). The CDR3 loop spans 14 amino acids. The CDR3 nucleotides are TGTGCCTGGAGCCCAGGGGGAACTTATGAAAAACTGTTTTTT. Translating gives CAWSPGGTYEKLFF.

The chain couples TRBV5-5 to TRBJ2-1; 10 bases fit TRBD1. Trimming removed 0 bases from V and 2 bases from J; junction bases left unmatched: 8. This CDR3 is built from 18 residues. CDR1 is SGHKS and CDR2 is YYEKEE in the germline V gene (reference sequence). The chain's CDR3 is CASSLDGTGEGPYNEQFF. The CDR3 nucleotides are TGTGCCAGCAGCTTGGACGGGACAGGGGAAGGACCCTACAATGAGCAGTTCTTC.

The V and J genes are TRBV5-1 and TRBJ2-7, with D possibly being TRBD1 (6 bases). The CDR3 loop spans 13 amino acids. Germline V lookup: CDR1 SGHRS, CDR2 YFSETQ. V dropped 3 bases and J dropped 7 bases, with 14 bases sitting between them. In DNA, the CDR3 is TGCGCCAGCAGCTGGGGGCCCTTCGAGGAGCAGTACTTC. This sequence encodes CASSWGPFEEQYF. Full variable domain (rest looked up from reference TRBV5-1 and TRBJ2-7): KAGVTQTPRYLIKTRGQQVTLSCSPISGHRSVSWYQQTPGQGLQFLFEYFSETQRNKGNFPGRFSGRQFSNSRSEMNVSTLELGDSALYLCASSWGPFEEQYFGPGTRLTVT.

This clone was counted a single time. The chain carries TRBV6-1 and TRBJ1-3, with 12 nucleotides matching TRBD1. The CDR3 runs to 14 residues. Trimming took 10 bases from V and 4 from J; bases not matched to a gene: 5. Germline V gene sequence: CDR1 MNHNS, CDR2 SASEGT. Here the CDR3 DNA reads TGTGCCACCGGGACAGGGGGCGCCGGAAACACCATATATTTT. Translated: CATGTGGAGNTIYF.